The entry that follows covers one T cell receptor (beta chain) sequence. The table came from immunoSEQ multiplex PCR; TCRdb's copy has only in-frame clones and leaves some out. The data show around 67,000 clones, roughly 90% seen once. These data are taken from a study of T cells in localized non-small cell lung cancer. This CDR3 has 14 residues. The V gene's germline CDR1 is SGHRS and CDR2 YFSETQ. Trimming removed 0 bases from V and 0 bases from J, with 6 bases in between. The chain combines TRBV5-1 with TRBJ1-1; D gene uncertain. This TCR was sampled from a woman aged 40-70 years with stage I lung adenocarcinoma. Source: peripheral blood, taken before any cancer treatment. The CDR3 region is CASSLGTLNTEAFF. The CDR3 coding sequence is TGCGCCAGCAGCTTGGGGACCTTGAACACTGAAGCTTTCTTT.